A selection of T cell receptor beta chains follows, all from one sample in a study of shared clonotypes between healthy human individuals. Assay used: immunoSEQ multiplex PCR; TCRdb lists only in-frame clones, some missing. The top ten hold more than 10% of the sample, which has around 530,000 clones, roughly 72% seen once. Sequencing was carried out using PBMCs. The source of these receptors is a woman between 40 and 55 years old in good health. Some clones in this sample may be carry-over from other donors' samples. The CDR3 runs from the conserved cysteine through the conserved F or W. D genes are given only for firm matches. The size entry is marked missing in some rows and otherwise reads once, few, many or a size class.

clone_size: NA; v_call: TRBV7-8; j_call: TRBJ1-2; d_call: TRBD1; cdr3_length: 14; cdr3_nt: TGTGCCAGCAGCTTAGCTGGGACAGACTATGGCTACACCTTC; cdr3_aa: CASSLAGTDYGYTF
clone_size: NA; v_call: TRBV11-2; j_call: TRBJ2-3; d_call: NA; cdr3_length: 15; cdr3_nt: TGTGCCAGCAGCCGGTCCGGGACTCCCCCCGATACGCAGTATTTT; cdr3_aa: CASSRSGTPPDTQYF
clone_size: NA; v_call: TRBV7-9; j_call: TRBJ1-1; d_call: NA; cdr3_length: 14; cdr3_nt: TGTGCCAGCAACAAAGCAGGCCTTGAGGCTGAAGCTTTCTTT; cdr3_aa: CASNKAGLEAEAFF
clone_size: NA; v_call: TRBV18; j_call: TRBJ2-7; d_call: NA; cdr3_length: 13; cdr3_nt: TGTGCCAGCTCACCAGCCAGCCGCTACGAGCAGTACTTC; cdr3_aa: CASSPASRYEQYF
clone_size: NA; v_call: TRBV7-6; j_call: TRBJ2-1; d_call: TRBD2; cdr3_length: 15; cdr3_nt: TGTGCCAGCAGCTTTAGTAGCGGGAGGTCCAATGAGCAGTTCTTC; cdr3_aa: CASSFSSGRSNEQFF
clone_size: NA; v_call: TRBV28; j_call: TRBJ2-2; d_call: TRBD1; cdr3_length: 13; cdr3_nt: TGTGCCAGCAGTTTATTGACAGGGGGGGAGCTGTTTTTT; cdr3_aa: CASSLLTGGELFF
clone_size: NA; v_call: TRBV5-1; j_call: TRBJ1-4; d_call: NA; cdr3_length: 14; cdr3_nt: TGCGCCAGCAGCTTGTCAGGGACTAATGAAAAACTGTTTTTT; cdr3_aa: CASSLSGTNEKLFF
clone_size: once; v_call: TRBV2; j_call: TRBJ2-1; d_call: TRBD2; cdr3_length: 15; cdr3_nt: TGTGCCAGTCATCCGGTTAGCGGGAGTGGTCATGAGCAGTTCTTC; cdr3_aa: CASHPVSGSGHEQFF
clone_size: once; v_call: TRBV7-2; j_call: TRBJ2-2; d_call: NA; cdr3_length: 15; cdr3_nt: TGTGCCAGCAGTTCTATTACAGGGAACACCGGGGAGCTGTTTTTT; cdr3_aa: CASSSITGNTGELFF
clone_size: NA; v_call: TRBV7-8; j_call: TRBJ1-1; d_call: TRBD1; cdr3_length: 17; cdr3_nt: TGTGCCAGCAGCGTGTATCCCGGGACAGACATGAACACTGAAGCTTTCTTT; cdr3_aa: CASSVYPGTDMNTEAFF
clone_size: NA; v_call: TRBV2; j_call: TRBJ2-7; d_call: NA; cdr3_length: 14; cdr3_nt: TGTGCCAGCAGTGTTTACAGGGAATCCTACGAGCAGTACTTC; cdr3_aa: CASSVYRESYEQYF
clone_size: few; v_call: TRBV5-6; j_call: TRBJ2-3; d_call: TRBD1; cdr3_length: 16; cdr3_nt: TGTGCCAGCAGCCGAATGACAGGGCGATTCACAGATACGCAGTATTTT; cdr3_aa: CASSRMTGRFTDTQYF
clone_size: NA; v_call: TRBV11-1; j_call: TRBJ1-1; d_call: NA; cdr3_length: 15; cdr3_nt: TGTGCCAGCGCTAACCTCCTCGGGGGGTACACTGAAGCTTTCTTT; cdr3_aa: CASANLLGGYTEAFF
clone_size: NA; v_call: TRBV5-1; j_call: TRBJ2-7; d_call: TRBD1; cdr3_length: 15; cdr3_nt: TGCGCCAGCAGCCCCCGGGACAGGGGGGTGTACGAGCAGTACTTC; cdr3_aa: CASSPRDRGVYEQYF
clone_size: NA; v_call: TRBV27; j_call: TRBJ2-7; d_call: NA; cdr3_length: 15; cdr3_nt: TGTGCCAGCAGGGGACGACTAGAGGGACGGTACGAGCAGTACTTC; cdr3_aa: CASRGRLEGRYEQYF
clone_size: NA; v_call: TRBV25-1; j_call: TRBJ2-2; d_call: NA; cdr3_length: 17; cdr3_nt: TGTGCCAGCAGTGAACCCCTCGGAAGGGGGAACACCGGGGAGCTGTTTTTT; cdr3_aa: CASSEPLGRGNTGELFF
clone_size: NA; v_call: TRBV2; j_call: TRBJ2-2; d_call: TRBD2; cdr3_length: 18; cdr3_nt: TGTGCCAGCAGCCGGAGGATCCCTGGCGGGAGCAACACCGGGGAGCTGTTTTTT; cdr3_aa: CASSRRIPGGSNTGELFF
clone_size: NA; v_call: TRBV30; j_call: TRBJ1-2; d_call: TRBD1; cdr3_length: 14; cdr3_nt: TGTGCCTGGAGAAGTAGGGTGACAGGGGCAGGCTACACCTTC; cdr3_aa: CAWRSRVTGAGYTF
clone_size: NA; v_call: TRBV19; j_call: TRBJ1-5; d_call: TRBD1; cdr3_length: 14; cdr3_nt: TGTGCCAGCACCGCGACAGGGGGCGGACAGCCCCAGCATTTT; cdr3_aa: CASTATGGGQPQHF
clone_size: NA; v_call: TRBV6-5; j_call: TRBJ2-3; d_call: NA; cdr3_length: 16; cdr3_nt: TGTGCCAGCAGTTACAGCCCCCCCACTGGCACAGATACGCAGTATTTT; cdr3_aa: CASSYSPPTGTDTQYF
clone_size: few; v_call: TRBV10-3; j_call: TRBJ1-2; d_call: NA; cdr3_length: 15; cdr3_nt: TGTGCCATCAGTGAAAGTGAGGGCCGAACCTATGGCTACACCTTC; cdr3_aa: CAISESEGRTYGYTF
clone_size: NA; v_call: TRBV5-4; j_call: TRBJ2-1; d_call: NA; cdr3_length: 15; cdr3_nt: TGTGCCAGCAGCCCGGCGGGTCTCTCCTACAATGAGCAGTTCTTC; cdr3_aa: CASSPAGLSYNEQFF
clone_size: NA; v_call: TRBV18; j_call: TRBJ2-1; d_call: NA; cdr3_length: 15; cdr3_nt: TGTGCCAGCGGTAGCCGTAGGAGCTCCTACAATGAGCAGTTCTTC; cdr3_aa: CASGSRRSSYNEQFF
clone_size: many; v_call: TRBV5-5; j_call: TRBJ1-1; d_call: NA; cdr3_length: 13; cdr3_nt: TGTGCCAGCAGCCAAGGGGGGAACACTGAAGCTTTCTTT; cdr3_aa: CASSQGGNTEAFF
clone_size: many; v_call: TRBV25-1; j_call: TRBJ2-1; d_call: TRBD2; cdr3_length: 15; cdr3_nt: TGTGCCAGCAGTGAAAAGGGTAGCGGGAGTGATGAGCAGTTCTTC; cdr3_aa: CASSEKGSGSDEQFF
clone_size: few; v_call: TRBV19; j_call: TRBJ2-5; d_call: NA; cdr3_length: 15; cdr3_nt: TGTGCCAGTAGTATAGCCTCGACAGGCCAAGAGACCCAGTACTTC; cdr3_aa: CASSIASTGQETQYF
clone_size: NA; v_call: TRBV4-3; j_call: TRBJ2-7; d_call: TRBD2; cdr3_length: 19; cdr3_nt: TGCGCCAGCAGCCAAGAAATTGGACTAGCGGGATCCAGCTCCTACGAGCAGTACTTC; cdr3_aa: CASSQEIGLAGSSSYEQYF
clone_size: many; v_call: TRBV5-1; j_call: TRBJ2-1; d_call: TRBD2; cdr3_length: 17; cdr3_nt: TGCGCCAGCAGCTTGGCCTCGACTAGCGGGGGCCACAATGAGCAGTTCTTC; cdr3_aa: CASSLASTSGGHNEQFF
clone_size: NA; v_call: TRBV5-8; j_call: TRBJ2-5; d_call: NA; cdr3_length: 12; cdr3_nt: TGTGCCAGCAGCTTTAGAAGAGAGACCCAGTACTTC; cdr3_aa: CASSFRRETQYF
clone_size: once; v_call: TRBV14; j_call: TRBJ2-7; d_call: NA; cdr3_length: 14; cdr3_nt: TGTGCCAGCAGCCCTCTGAAGGGTCCCCACGAGCAGTACTTC; cdr3_aa: CASSPLKGPHEQYF
clone_size: NA; v_call: TRBV14; j_call: TRBJ1-5; d_call: NA; cdr3_length: 13; cdr3_nt: TGTGCCAGCAGCCCGGGCCACCTGGAGCCCCAGCATTTT; cdr3_aa: CASSPGHLEPQHF
clone_size: NA; v_call: TRBV7-3; j_call: TRBJ2-1; d_call: TRBD2; cdr3_length: 16; cdr3_nt: TGTGCCAGCAGCTTAACCCCTAGCGGGAGTTTAGCTGAGCAGTTCTTC; cdr3_aa: CASSLTPSGSLAEQFF